A selection of T cell receptor beta chains follows, all from one sample in a study of regulatory T cells in long-lasting Graves disease. Via MiXCR, TCRdb re-called the multiplex PCR reads, giving one row per CDR3 protein. The table includes hundreds of thousands of distinct CDR3 sequences, 15% to 20% detected once. The same sample was also studied in work on T cells in Graves' hyperthyroidism and ophthalmopathy.

This sample comprised peripheral blood mononuclear cells (PBMCs), obtained at new diagnosis, from a patient treated with antithyroid drugs. The receptor set was obtained from a man aged 18-30 years with Graves disease. Both conserved end residues are part of each CDR3. D genes are given only for firm matches. Some rows have no size entry. The others give once, few or many, or a class for an expanded clone.

v_call: TRBV5-1; j_call: TRBJ1-3; d_call: TRBD1; clone_size: -; cdr3_aa: CASSSGTADYSGNTIYF; cdr3_nt: TGCGCCAGCAGCTCCGGGACAGCAGATTACTCTGGAAACACCATATATTTT
v_call: TRBV14; j_call: TRBJ2-7; d_call: -; clone_size: few; cdr3_aa: CASSQARAQYF; cdr3_nt: TGTGCCAGCAGCCAAGCCCGGGCGCAGTACTTC
v_call: TRBV13; j_call: TRBJ2-7; d_call: TRBD1; clone_size: many; cdr3_aa: CASRPPLRDREVSYEQYF; cdr3_nt: TGTGCCAGCAGACCTCCCCTCCGGGACAGGGAGGTCTCCTACGAGCAGTACTTC
v_call: TRBV12-3/TRBV12-4; j_call: TRBJ2-3; d_call: -; clone_size: many; cdr3_aa: CASSFSWTTRTDTQYF; cdr3_nt: TGTGCCAGCAGTTTTTCGTGGACTACCCGCACAGATACGCAGTATTTT
v_call: TRBV29-1; j_call: TRBJ1-1; d_call: -; clone_size: many; cdr3_aa: CSVGGEEAFF; cdr3_nt: TGCAGCGTTGGGGGTGAGGAAGCTTTCTTT
v_call: TRBV5-1; j_call: TRBJ2-1; d_call: TRBD2; clone_size: many; cdr3_aa: CASIKGGPGSYNEQFF; cdr3_nt: TGCGCCAGCATAAAGGGAGGGCCGGGATCCTACAATGAGCAGTTCTTC
v_call: TRBV6-5; j_call: TRBJ1-1; d_call: -; clone_size: many; cdr3_aa: CASSYSLEAFF; cdr3_nt: TGTGCCAGCAGTTACTCCCTAGAAGCTTTCTTT
v_call: TRBV5-1; j_call: TRBJ2-1; d_call: -; clone_size: many; cdr3_aa: CASSLGLAITYNEQFF; cdr3_nt: TGCGCCAGCAGCTTGGGCTTAGCGATCACCTACAATGAGCAGTTCTTC
v_call: TRBV28; j_call: TRBJ2-1; d_call: TRBD2; clone_size: -; cdr3_aa: CASSSEGLAYGEQFF; cdr3_nt: TGTGCCAGCAGTTCCGAGGGACTAGCGTATGGTGAGCAGTTCTTC
v_call: TRBV20-1; j_call: TRBJ2-3; d_call: -; clone_size: once; cdr3_aa: CSAPGPVAHRTDTQYF; cdr3_nt: TGCAGTGCCCCGGGTCCCGTAGCGCACCGCACAGATACGCAGTATTTT
v_call: TRBV20-1; j_call: TRBJ1-6; d_call: -; clone_size: few; cdr3_aa: CSARDLSSLGYNSPLHF; cdr3_nt: TGCAGTGCTAGAGATCTATCTAGTTTAGGGTATAATTCACCCCTCCACTTT
v_call: TRBV6-1; j_call: TRBJ2-7; d_call: -; clone_size: many; cdr3_aa: CASSEGWRGRAYEQYF; cdr3_nt: TGTGCCAGCAGTGAAGGATGGCGGGGGCGCGCCTACGAGCAGTACTTC
v_call: TRBV5-1; j_call: TRBJ2-1; d_call: TRBD2; clone_size: many; cdr3_aa: CASSLVASGSPRNEQFF; cdr3_nt: TGCGCCAGCAGCTTGGTGGCTAGCGGGAGCCCTAGAAATGAGCAGTTCTTC
v_call: TRBV12-3/TRBV12-4; j_call: TRBJ2-7; d_call: TRBD1; clone_size: many; cdr3_aa: CASSLEILQGVTYEQYF; cdr3_nt: TGTGCCAGCAGTTTAGAGATCTTGCAGGGGGTCACCTACGAGCAGTACTTC
v_call: TRBV27; j_call: TRBJ2-2; d_call: -; clone_size: -; cdr3_aa: CATKESPNTGELFF; cdr3_nt: TGTGCCACCAAGGAGTCCCCGAACACCGGGGAGCTGTTTTTT
v_call: TRBV30; j_call: TRBJ2-3; d_call: TRBD2; clone_size: -; cdr3_aa: CAWSRAASGPDTQYF; cdr3_nt: TGTGCCTGGAGTAGGGCGGCTAGCGGCCCAGATACGCAGTATTTT
v_call: TRBV9; j_call: TRBJ1-6; d_call: TRBD1; clone_size: -; cdr3_aa: CASSVQGAGNSPLHF; cdr3_nt: TGTGCCAGCAGCGTCCAGGGGGCTGGAAATTCACCCCTCCACTTT
v_call: TRBV12-5; j_call: TRBJ1-1; d_call: -; clone_size: few; cdr3_aa: CASGPALEAFF; cdr3_nt: TGTGCTAGTGGGCCCGCCCTTGAAGCTTTCTTT
v_call: TRBV5-1; j_call: TRBJ2-7; d_call: TRBD1; clone_size: few; cdr3_aa: CASSFDRQGLSYEQYF; cdr3_nt: TGCGCCAGCAGCTTCGATCGACAGGGATTGTCCTACGAGCAGTACTTC
v_call: TRBV11-3; j_call: TRBJ2-1; d_call: TRBD2; clone_size: -; cdr3_aa: CASSLGGTSDEQFF; cdr3_nt: TGTGCCAGCAGCTTAGGCGGGACTAGCGATGAGCAGTTCTTC
v_call: TRBV29-1; j_call: TRBJ2-7; d_call: -; clone_size: many; cdr3_aa: CSVTPSLSYEQYF; cdr3_nt: TGCAGCGTCACCCCGTCCCTCTCCTACGAGCAGTACTTC
v_call: TRBV7-9; j_call: TRBJ1-5; d_call: -; clone_size: few; cdr3_aa: CASSLGGHQPQHF; cdr3_nt: TGTGCCAGCAGCTTGGGCGGGCATCAGCCCCAGCATTTT
v_call: TRBV7-9; j_call: TRBJ2-2; d_call: TRBD2; clone_size: -; cdr3_aa: CASSPRPGTSGRGELFF; cdr3_nt: TGCGCCAGCAGCCCCAGGCCCGGGACTAGCGGGAGGGGGGAGCTGTTTTTT
v_call: TRBV28; j_call: TRBJ1-1; d_call: -; clone_size: many; cdr3_aa: CASSFGGLPEAFF; cdr3_nt: TGTGCCAGCAGTTTTGGGGGGCTTCCTGAAGCTTTCTTT
v_call: TRBV30; j_call: TRBJ2-1; d_call: TRBD2; clone_size: many; cdr3_aa: CALLAGNYNEQFF; cdr3_nt: TGTGCCCTACTAGCGGGAAACTACAATGAGCAGTTCTTC
v_call: TRBV27; j_call: TRBJ2-1; d_call: -; clone_size: -; cdr3_aa: CASSERLGDSYNERFF; cdr3_nt: TGTGCCAGCAGCGAACGACTGGGCGACTCCTACAATGAGCGGTTCTTC
v_call: TRBV20-1; j_call: TRBJ2-1; d_call: -; clone_size: many; cdr3_aa: CSARDEPDYNEQFF; cdr3_nt: TGCAGTGCTAGAGATGAACCCGATTACAATGAGCAGTTCTTC